This is a list of T cell receptor beta chains from one sample in a study of T cell responses to AZD1222 COVID-19 vaccine. Produced via immunoSEQ multiplex PCR; TCRdb's table is partial and in-frame only. The sample lists about 55,000 clones; more than 70% were seen once. Sequenced here: peripheral blood, sampled on day 0 of AZD1222 vaccination. All receptors come from an adult in good health. CDR3s include the opening cysteine and the closing phenylalanine or tryptophan.

v_call,j_call,cdr3_aa
TRBV28,TRBJ1-2,CASRTPTGGLGYTF
TRBV5-1,TRBJ2-7,CASSLNPQGGGNNEQYF
TRBV4-1,TRBJ2-7,CASSQDSYSSYEQYF
TRBV11-3,TRBJ2-1,CASSFGFTNEQFF
TRBV19,TRBJ1-1,CASSNLLPGQGPEFEAFF
TRBV7-6,TRBJ2-1,CASSLNSLGNNEQFF
TRBV7-8,TRBJ2-1,CASSLAGRLAGVAEQFF
TRBV9,TRBJ2-3,CASSVEPGTSVFDTQYF
TRBV11-2,TRBJ2-5,CASRGGGGETQYF
TRBV5-4,TRBJ2-3,CASSERTGSTDTQYF
TRBV25-1,TRBJ2-5,CASSESGRGETQYF